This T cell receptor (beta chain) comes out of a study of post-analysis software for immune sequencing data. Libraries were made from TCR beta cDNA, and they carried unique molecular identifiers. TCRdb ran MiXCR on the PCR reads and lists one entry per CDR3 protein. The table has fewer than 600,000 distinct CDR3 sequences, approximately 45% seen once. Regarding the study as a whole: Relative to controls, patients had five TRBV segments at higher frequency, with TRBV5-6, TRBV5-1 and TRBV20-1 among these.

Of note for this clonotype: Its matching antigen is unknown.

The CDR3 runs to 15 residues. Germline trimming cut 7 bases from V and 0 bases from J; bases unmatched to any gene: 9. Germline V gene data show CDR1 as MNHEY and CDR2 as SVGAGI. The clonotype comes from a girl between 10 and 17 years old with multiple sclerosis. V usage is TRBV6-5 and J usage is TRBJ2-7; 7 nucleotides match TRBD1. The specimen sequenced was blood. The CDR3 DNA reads TGTGCCAGCACTCCCGGACAGGCGAGCTCCTACGAGCAGTACTTC. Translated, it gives CASTPGQASSYEQYF.